The 32 T cell receptor beta chains presented below share a single source sample, sequenced in a study of blood T cell repertoires in COVID-19. TCRdb keeps only in-frame clones here, not all; method: immunoSEQ multiplex PCR. The sample holds around 250,000 clones, approximately 83% seen once. The sequenced sample consisted of PBMCs or T cells enriched from blood (not recorded which). The receptors originated from a woman in her forties or fifties who had recovered from COVID-19.

The chain is built from TRBV11-2 and TRBJ1-1; D is perhaps TRBD1 (5 bases). Germline lookup yields CDR1 SGHAT and CDR2 FQNNGV. The CDR3 has 13 residues. With 3 bases removed from V and 3 bases from J, the gap between germline ends came to 8 bases. The CDR3 region has the DNA TGTGCCAGCAGCTTCAGGGTCGACACTGAAGCTTTCTTT. Its protein product is CASSFRVDTEAFF.

The chain is built from TRBV13 and TRBJ1-1, with unresolved D. CDR3 length: 16 residues. Between the trimmed V and J ends, which lost 0 bases and 3 bases, there was a span of 14 bases. The germline CDR1 and CDR2 sequences are PRHDT and FYEKMQ (reference sequence). The CDR3 nucleotides read TGTGCCAGCAGCTTAGGACGTGTGGGCCCCCACACTGAAGCTTTCTTT. Encoded protein: CASSLGRVGPHTEAFF. Together with reference TRBV13 and TRBJ1-1, the CDR3 gives the full variable domain: AAGVIQSPRHLIKEKRETATLKCYPIPRHDTVYWYQQGPGQDPQFLISFYEKMQSDKGSIPDRFSAQQFSDYHSELNMSSLELGDSALYFCASSLGRVGPHTEAFFGQGTRLTVV.

This chain connects TRBV5-4 to TRBJ2-1, with 14 bases matching TRBD2. Germline CDR1 reads SGHNT; CDR2 reads YYREEE (reference sequence). Trimming at V came to 4 bases and at J to 9 bases, leaving 6 bases not matched to a gene. This CDR3 is built from 15 residues. Here the CDR3 reads CASSPGLAGAGEQFF. CDR3 nucleotide sequence: TGTGCCAGCAGCCCGGGACTAGCGGGAGCAGGTGAGCAGTTCTTC.

The chain employs TRBV28 and TRBJ2-7; 13 bases fit TRBD2. The CDR3 extends over 14 amino acids. Germline V CDR1 and CDR2: MDHEN, SYDVKM. Trimming at V came to 5 bases and at J to 9 bases, leaving 7 bases not matched to a gene. CDR3: CASSNQLAGGGQYF. DNA of the CDR3: TGTGCCAGCAGTAATCAACTAGCGGGAGGGGGGCAGTACTTC.

The genes are TRBV19 and TRBJ1-1; a weak D match, TRBD1 (6 bases). The V and J ends lost 5 bases and 5 bases respectively, with 12 bases between them. CDR1 and CDR2 (germline): LNHDA, SQIVND (reference sequence). This CDR3 contains 13 residues. In DNA, the CDR3 is TGTGCCAGTAGTCCCGGACAGAAAACTGAAGCTTTCTTT. This codes for CASSPGQKTEAFF.

J is TRBJ2-7 and V is TRBV5-8; 9 bases fit TRBD1. The CDR3 spans 14 residues. Germline trimming cut 4 bases from V and 6 bases from J; bases unmatched to any gene: 8. Germline V gene lookup returns CDR1 SGHTS and CDR2 YDEGEE. The chain's CDR3 is CASSQTGGEREQYF. The CDR3 region has the DNA TGTGCCAGCAGCCAAACAGGGGGCGAACGCGAGCAGTACTTC.

The chain combines TRBV19 with TRBJ2-1; possibly TRBD2 for D (5 bases). Trimming cost V 11 bases and J 6 bases, with 20 bases left between them. This CDR3 contains 14 residues. Germline V gives CDR1 LNHDA, CDR2 SQIVND (reference sequence). The chain's CDR3 is CALGPDSQGNEQFF. The CDR3 nucleotides read TGTGCCCTCGGCCCGGACTCTCAAGGCAATGAGCAGTTCTTC.

This chain joins TRBV2 and TRBJ1-1; 7 bases line up with TRBD1. Unmatched junction bases numbered 11, after V lost 5 bases and J lost 5 bases. Germline V gives CDR1 SNHLY, CDR2 FYNNEI. The CDR3 is 15 amino acids. DNA of the CDR3: TGTGCCAGCAGTACCGCGACAGGGTACACGACTGAAGCTTTCTTT. Translated: CASSTATGYTTEAFF.

The chain is built from TRBV2 and TRBJ1-1, with D hard to call. This CDR3 contains 11 residues. The V gene's germline CDR1 is SNHLY and CDR2 FYNNEI. Deletions cut 7 bases from V and 3 bases from J, with 6 bases between. CDR3 region: CASTLYTEAFF. Here the CDR3 DNA reads TGTGCCAGCACCCTCTACACTGAAGCTTTCTTT.

The chain employs TRBV28 and TRBJ2-1; the match to TRBD1 covers 7 bases. The CDR3 extends over 15 amino acids. From germline, CDR1 is MDHEN and CDR2 SYDVKM. V lost 5 bases to trimming and J lost 8 bases; unmatched junction nucleotides: 12. The chain's CDR3 is CASSPSGGIGDEQFF. In DNA form, the CDR3 reads TGTGCCAGCAGTCCTTCAGGGGGTATCGGAGATGAGCAGTTCTTC.

The chain uses TRBV7-9 and TRBJ1-3; D unclear. The CDR3 is 15 amino acids. Trimming removed 3 bases from V and 0 bases from J, with 9 bases in between. The germline CDR1 and CDR2 sequences are SEHNR and FQNEAQ (reference sequence). The CDR3 coding sequence is TGTGCCAGCAGCTTTTGGGCTGCCTCTGGAAACACCATATATTTT. Amino acid sequence: CASSFWAASGNTIYF. Combining the CDR3 with reference TRBV7-9 and TRBJ1-3 gives the whole variable domain DTGVSQNPRHKITKRGQNVTFRCDPISEHNRLYWYRQTLGQGPEFLTYFQNEAQLEKSRLLSDRFSAERPKGSFSTLEIQRTEQGDSAMYLCASSFWAASGNTIYFGEGSWLTVV.

The chain couples TRBV28 to TRBJ2-7; TRBD2 aligns across 12 bases. The germline V gene has CDR1 MDHEN and CDR2 SYDVKM. The J segment lost 1 base and the V segment lost 4 bases, leaving 8 bases of the junction unmatched. CDR3 length: 17 amino acids. The CDR3 is CASSSHLAGGPSYEQYF. The CDR3 DNA follows: TGTGCCAGCAGTTCCCACCTAGCGGGAGGGCCTTCCTACGAGCAGTACTTC.

The rearrangement uses TRBV28 and TRBJ2-5, with D possibly TRBD1 on 6 matching bases. CDR3 size: 15 residues. The V end lost 4 bases, the J end lost 4 bases, and 16 bases lay between the germline ends. Germline loops: CDR1 MDHEN, CDR2 SYDVKM. CDR3 loop: CASSSPGHGVETQYF. CDR3 DNA: TGTGCCAGCAGTTCCCCGGGACATGGGGTAGAGACCCAGTACTTC.

The chain combines TRBV5-1 with TRBJ1-6; D remains unclear. The V gene's germline CDR1 is SGHRS and CDR2 YFSETQ. The CDR3 is 14 residues long. V shed 4 bases and J shed 7 bases, with 12 bases lying between them. In nucleotides, the CDR3 is TGCGCCAGCAGCCGGGATCCTCTGAATTCACCCCTCCACTTT. Amino acids: CASSRDPLNSPLHF.

The genes are TRBV2 and TRBJ1-4, with 7 nucleotides matching TRBD1. The CDR3 loop spans 14 amino acids. Trimming at V came to 6 bases and at J to 5 bases, leaving 6 bases not matched to a gene. From germline, CDR1 is SNHLY and CDR2 FYNNEI. CDR3 bases: TGTGCCAGCAGGACTAGGGGGCCCAATGAAAAACTGTTTTTT. Its translation: CASRTRGPNEKLFF. Using reference TRBV2 and TRBJ1-4 for the parts outside the CDR3, the full variable domain is EPEVTQTPSHQVTQMGQEVILRCVPISNHLYFYWYRQILGQKVEFLVSFYNNEISEKSEIFDDQFSVERPDGSNFTLKIRSTKLEDSAMYFCASRTRGPNEKLFFGSGTQLSVL.

V and J are TRBV5-1 and TRBJ2-3; D uncertain. The CDR3 is 14 residues long. The ends were cut back, 4 bases at V and 4 bases at J, with 13 bases in the middle. Germline V gives CDR1 SGHRS, CDR2 YFSETQ. CDR3 amino acids: CASSPLSLPDTQYF. The CDR3 region has the DNA TGCGCCAGCAGCCCCTTGAGCCTCCCAGATACGCAGTATTTT.

The chain is built from TRBV7-9 and TRBJ2-3; TRBD2 agrees at 8 bases. Germline V gene lookup returns CDR1 SEHNR and CDR2 FQNEAQ (reference sequence). The CDR3 extends over 22 amino acids. V lost 5 bases and J lost 0; bases outside the gene matches: 25. The CDR3 DNA follows: TGTGCCAGCAGCATTCCCAAAGGGGGTAGCGGGAACGACCTCCATAGCACAGATACGCAGTATTTT. Protein sequence: CASSIPKGGSGNDLHSTDTQYF.

This chain's CDR3 is CSVDDGLPSNEQFF. DNA of the CDR3: TGCAGCGTTGATGACGGACTTCCTTCGAATGAGCAGTTCTTC. The chain carries TRBV29-1 and TRBJ2-1, with D tentatively TRBD2 (5 bases). Looked up from germline, CDR1 is SQVTM and CDR2 is ANQGSEA. Trimming removed 3 bases from V and 7 bases from J, with 16 bases in between. The CDR3 totals 14 residues.

This chain links TRBV7-9 with TRBJ1-3; D perhaps matches TRBD1 (5 bases). The CDR3 sequence is 15 residues long. The germline CDR1 and CDR2 sequences are SEHNR and FQNEAQ (reference sequence). Trimming stripped 3 bases from V and 1 base from J, with 10 bases between. The CDR3 region is CASSFTQGSGNTIYF. The CDR3 coding sequence is TGTGCCAGCAGCTTTACCCAGGGATCTGGAAACACCATATATTTT.

The gene calls are TRBV2 and TRBJ1-3; tentatively, D is TRBD1 (6 bases). This CDR3 region has 16 residues. Germline V gene lookup returns CDR1 SNHLY and CDR2 FYNNEI. V lost 4 bases and J lost 4, with 17 bases in between. The CDR3 loop reads CASSVSRTDWGNTIYF. The CDR3 DNA is TGTGCCAGCAGTGTTTCCCGGACAGACTGGGGAAACACCATATATTTT.

V is TRBV5-6 and J is TRBJ2-7, with D possibly matching TRBD1 (6 bases). The germline V and J ends were trimmed by 0 bases and 6 bases, with 7 bases remaining between them. The CDR3 is made up of 12 amino acids. Per the germline V gene, CDR1 is SGHDT and CDR2 is YYEEEE. The CDR3 nucleotides read TGTGCCAGCAGCTTGGACAGGGTCGAGCAGTACTTC. This encodes CASSLDRVEQYF. Complete variable domain (other parts from reference TRBV5-6 and TRBJ2-7): DAGVTQSPTHLIKTRGQQVTLRCSPKSGHDTVSWYQQALGQGPQFIFQYYEEEERQRGNFPDRFSGHQFPNYSSELNVNALLLGDSALYLCASSLDRVEQYFGPGTRLTVT.

The chain employs TRBV2 and TRBJ2-2, with D perhaps matching TRBD1 (5 bases). V was cut by 6 bases and J by 7 bases, with 9 bases left in between. CDR1 is SNHLY and CDR2 is FYNNEI in the germline V gene. The CDR3 is 12 residues long. The CDR3 loop is CASSYQGGELFF. Here the CDR3 DNA reads TGTGCCAGCAGCTACCAGGGCGGGGAGCTGTTTTTT.

This chain links TRBV5-1 with TRBJ2-2; possibly TRBD2 for D (6 bases). This CDR3 is built from 16 residues. V shed 2 bases and J shed 0 bases, with 11 bases lying between them. Germline V gives CDR1 SGHRS, CDR2 YFSETQ. The CDR3 here is CASSLFRGTNTGELFF. The DNA of the CDR3 is TGCGCCAGCAGCTTATTCCGGGGGACGAACACCGGGGAGCTGTTTTTT.

V is TRBV9 and J is TRBJ2-5, with D perhaps TRBD2 (5 bases). Trimming removed 4 bases from V and 5 bases from J, with 21 bases in between. CDR1 is SGDLS, CDR2 YYNGEE, per germline. The CDR3 contains 16 residues. The CDR3 DNA follows: TGTGCCAGCAGCCTCGATATTCACCATGGGGAGGAGACCCAGTACTTC. Encoded protein: CASSLDIHHGEETQYF.

The chain has TRBV9 and TRBJ2-1, with D possibly TRBD2 on 5 matching bases. This CDR3 contains 19 residues. V was pared by 2 bases and J by 0 bases, with 21 bases between. The germline CDR1 and CDR2 sequences are SGDLS and YYNGEE. CDR3 sequence: CASSVGMTTYESSYNEQFF. CDR3 nucleotide sequence: TGTGCCAGCAGCGTCGGGATGACAACCTACGAGAGCTCCTACAATGAGCAGTTCTTC.

The chain combines TRBV30 with TRBJ1-5, with D possibly TRBD1 on 5 matching bases. The germline CDR1 and CDR2 sequences are GTSNPN and SVGIG (reference sequence). This CDR3 is 12 amino acids long. V gave up 6 bases and J gave up 4 bases, with 10 bases separating them. The CDR3 bases are TGTGCCTGTCAGGGTTGGAATCAGCCCCAGCATTTT. Protein product: CACQGWNQPQHF.

The chain recombines TRBV28 with TRBJ2-2, with 8 bases that match TRBD1. V trimming: 6 bases; J trimming: 7 bases; junction bases outside the gene matches: 16. The CDR3 spans 17 residues. Germline assignment: CDR1 MDHEN and CDR2 SYDVKM. CDR3 sequence reads: CASSPGQGRGLVGELFF. The CDR3 nucleotides read TGTGCCAGCAGCCCCGGACAGGGAAGGGGGTTGGTCGGGGAGCTGTTTTTT.

The gene calls are TRBV2 and TRBJ2-7; 8 nucleotides line up with TRBD2. CDR3 length: 14 residues. Trimming removed 6 bases from V and 5 bases from J; junction bases left unmatched: 9. CDR1 is SNHLY, CDR2 FYNNEI, per germline. The CDR3 spells CASSLLADLNEQYF. CDR3 DNA sequence: TGTGCCAGCAGCCTACTAGCGGATCTAAACGAGCAGTACTTC.

The chain carries TRBV5-4 and TRBJ2-3; TRBD1 might be the D (5 bases). Trimming shortened V by 6 bases and J by 1 base, and 15 bases separated the two germline ends. Per the germline V gene, CDR1 is SGHNT and CDR2 is YYREEE (reference sequence). CDR3 size: 15 residues. The CDR3 spells CASTKGQGGTDTQYF. CDR3 nucleotide sequence: TGTGCCAGCACCAAGGGGCAGGGTGGCACAGATACGCAGTATTTT.

The V call is TRBV2, the J call TRBJ2-7, with TRBD1 matching over 11 bases. The CDR3 totals 15 residues. Germline assignment: CDR1 SNHLY and CDR2 FYNNEI. The trim removed 2 bases at V and 12 bases at J, leaving 12 bases unmatched. CDR3 protein: CASSERGTGGSLRYF. Here the CDR3 DNA reads TGTGCCAGCAGTGAAAGGGGGACAGGGGGAAGTTTGAGGTACTTC.

The genes are TRBV3-1 (or the pseudogene TRBV3-2) and TRBJ2-7, with TRBD2 matching 11 bases. V shed 4 bases, J shed 6 bases, and the junction held 8 bases outside the gene matches. Looked up from germline, CDR1 is LGHDT and CDR2 is YNNKEL (reference sequence). This CDR3 is 15 amino acids long. For the CDR3, the DNA is TGTGCCAGCAGCCTAGTAGCGGGAGGGCCGGGCGAGCAGTACTTC. Translation: CASSLVAGGPGEQYF.

The V gene is TRBV7-9, the J gene TRBJ2-2, with TRBD1 identical over 8 bases. CDR3 length equals 16 residues. Germline lookup yields CDR1 SEHNR and CDR2 FQNEAQ (reference sequence). Germline trimming cut 5 bases from V and 4 bases from J; bases unmatched to any gene: 9. DNA of the CDR3: TGTGCCAGCAGCGAAATGACAGGGGTCAGCACCGGGGAGCTGTTTTTT. This codes for CASSEMTGVSTGELFF.